The 18 T cell receptor beta chains in this list originate from one sample, sequenced in a study of T cell responses to AZD1222 COVID-19 vaccine. TCRdb's copy holds only in-frame clones and misses some; the assay was immunoSEQ multiplex PCR. Of about 84,000 clones in the sample, 87% are singletons; the top ten hold about 1.6%. The sample in question was peripheral blood, obtained on day 0 of AZD1222 vaccination. These receptors were obtained from an adult in good health.

The chain employs TRBV18 and TRBJ2-7; TRBD2 is a possible D gene (6 bases). Germline assignment: CDR1 KGHSH and CDR2 LQKENI. V dropped 3 bases and J dropped 3 bases, with 12 bases sitting between them. This CDR3 spans 14 amino acids. CDR3 amino acids: CASSPAGGNYEQYF. The CDR3 DNA reads as TGTGCCAGCTCACCCGCGGGCGGGAACTACGAGCAGTACTTC.

J is TRBJ1-2 and V is TRBV18, with D uncertain. This CDR3 spans 13 amino acids. Per germline, CDR1 KGHSH and CDR2 LQKENI. V was pared by 3 bases and J by 7 bases, with 12 bases between. DNA for the CDR3: TGTGCCAGCTCACCCGGAGTGCCCTCTGGCTACACCTTC. This encodes CASSPGVPSGYTF.

The rearrangement joins TRBV7-9 to TRBJ1-5; 7 bases align to TRBD1. Germline-derived CDR1 and CDR2 are SEHNR and FQNEAQ (reference sequence). CDR3 length: 16 amino acids. V shed 4 bases, J shed 0 bases, and the junction held 6 bases outside the gene matches. CDR3 bases: TGTGCCAGCAGCTCTGTCGGGACAGTTAGCAATCAGCCCCAGCATTTT. Its translation is CASSSVGTVSNQPQHF.

The chain is built from TRBV25-1 and TRBJ2-1; D may be TRBD2 (6 bases). Germline-derived CDR1 and CDR2 are MGHDK and SYGVNS. Trimming shortened V by 2 bases and J by 0 bases, and 14 bases separated the two germline ends. The CDR3 is made up of 17 amino acids. The CDR3 protein is CASSEARAGSSYNEQFF. CDR3 sequence (DNA): TGTGCCAGCAGTGAAGCTAGGGCGGGAAGCTCCTACAATGAGCAGTTCTTC.

The chain employs TRBV6-2 or TRBV6-3 and TRBJ2-2, with TRBD2 identical over 12 bases. This CDR3 is built from 21 residues. From germline, CDR1 is MNHEY and CDR2 SVGEGT. J was trimmed by 4 bases and V by 2 bases; bases with no gene match: 17. The DNA for the CDR3 is TGTGCCAGCAGTTACGAACGGGGGGCAGGGACTAGCGGGCAGCTCACCGGGGAGCTGTTTTTT. It translates to CASSYERGAGTSGQLTGELFF.

The chain has TRBV19 and TRBJ1-5, with D possibly TRBD1 on 5 matching bases. There are 13 residues in the CDR3. Germline CDR1 is LNHDA and CDR2 is SQIVND (reference sequence). The V and J ends lost 5 bases and 11 bases respectively, with 16 bases between them. The DNA of the CDR3 is TGTGCCAGTAGTCTCCGTCAGGGCGTAACCCAGCATTTT. This codes for CASSLRQGVTQHF.

The J gene is TRBJ1-2, the V gene TRBV27, with a weak D call TRBD1 (6 bases). Trimming stripped 3 bases from V and 4 bases from J, with 18 bases between. The CDR3 is made up of 16 amino acids. The germline V gene encodes CDR1 MNHEY and CDR2 SMNVEV (reference sequence). CDR3 sequence reads: CASSFVVLNRVYGYTF. The DNA of the CDR3 is TGTGCCAGCAGTTTTGTAGTCCTCAACAGGGTCTATGGCTACACCTTC.

This chain uses TRBV19 with TRBJ2-5; possibly TRBD1 for D (6 bases). The CDR3 is made up of 16 amino acids. Deletions cut 4 bases from V and 2 bases from J, with 17 bases between. CDR1 and CDR2 from the germline V gene are LNHDA and SQIVND (reference sequence). The CDR3 loop is CASSKLSGARQETQYF. DNA for the CDR3: TGTGCCAGTAGTAAGTTATCAGGGGCCCGACAAGAGACCCAGTACTTC.

V gene TRBV9 combines with J gene TRBJ1-1, with a possible D match to TRBD1 (5 bases). CDR3 length: 14 amino acids. Germline V gene lookup returns CDR1 SGDLS and CDR2 YYNGEE. V was pared by 1 base and J by 1 base, with 8 bases between. CDR3 sequence reads: CASSVSGGNTEAFF. CDR3 coding DNA: TGTGCCAGCAGCGTATCGGGGGGGAACACTGAAGCTTTCTTT.

The chain combines TRBV9 with TRBJ1-4, with 9 bases lining up with TRBD1. J was trimmed by 4 bases and V by 3 bases; bases with no gene match: 7. The length of the CDR3 is 16 residues. Germline assignment: CDR1 SGDLS and CDR2 YYNGEE. The CDR3 nucleotides read TGTGCCAGCAGCGCCGGGACAGGGACCCTTAATGAAAAACTGTTTTTT. Translating gives CASSAGTGTLNEKLFF.

The chain uses TRBV19 and TRBJ1-4, with D possibly matching TRBD1 (5 bases). Between the trimmed V and J ends, which lost 4 bases and 14 bases, there was a span of 26 bases. This CDR3 has 16 residues. The germline V gene encodes CDR1 LNHDA and CDR2 SQIVND (reference sequence). This CDR3 is CASSTGDVAPQPFLFF. The CDR3 nucleotides are TGTGCCAGTAGTACCGGGGACGTGGCTCCCCAGCCATTCCTGTTTTTT.

This clone was detected once. The V and J genes are TRBV6-5 and TRBJ2-7; D uncertain. CDR1 and CDR2 from the germline V gene are MNHEY and SVGAGI. Trimming removed 0 bases at V and 4 bases at J, with 10 bases between. The CDR3 spans 14 residues. Written as DNA, the CDR3 is TGTGCCAGCAGTTACTCGTCACTGCCGTACGAGCAGTACTTC. Translating gives CASSYSSLPYEQYF.

This clone has more than one count but fewer than ten. Within the sample, other DNA sequences also encode this same CDR3. The chain employs TRBV6-5 and TRBJ2-7; 8 nucleotides match TRBD1. The CDR3 totals 15 residues. V gave up 0 bases and J gave up 4 bases; unmatched junction bases: 5. Germline CDR1 and CDR2: MNHEY and SVGAGI. For the CDR3, the DNA is TGTGCCAGCAGTTACTCGGGGCAGGGGGCTTACGAGCAGTACTTC. It is translated as CASSYSGQGAYEQYF.

The rearrangement joins TRBV27 to TRBJ2-1, with D perhaps TRBD1 (5 bases). The CDR3 spans 19 residues. V was clipped by 5 bases and J by 3 bases, with 26 bases between them. Per germline, CDR1 MNHEY and CDR2 SMNVEV (reference sequence). The CDR3 DNA sequence: TGTGCCAGCAGTCCCGACATCGTGAAACAGGCGGTCCTCTACAATGAGCAGTTCTTC. It specifies CASSPDIVKQAVLYNEQFF.

The gene calls are TRBV4-2 and TRBJ1-1; maybe TRBD1 (5 bases). Germline V gene lookup returns CDR1 LGHNA and CDR2 YNFKEQ. Trimming pared 0 bases from V and 2 bases from J, leaving 16 bases between. There are 17 residues in the CDR3. As DNA, the CDR3 is TGTGCCAGCAGCCAAGAGGTGTCTAGACAGACAAACACTGAAGCTTTCTTT. It codes for CASSQEVSRQTNTEAFF.

The table lists this clone with a few counts. Other DNA sequences within the sample encode an identical CDR3. The chain recombines TRBV7-9 with TRBJ1-5; D not certain. V was cut by 0 bases and J by 0 bases, with 0 bases left in between. The CDR3 extends over 13 amino acids. Germline CDR1 and CDR2: SEHNR and FQNEAQ (reference sequence). The CDR3 DNA is TGTGCCAGCAGCTTAGCTAGCAATCAGCCCCAGCATTTT. Its translation is CASSLASNQPQHF.

The gene calls are TRBV19 and TRBJ1-5; no clear D. The length of the CDR3 is 16 residues. V gave up 4 bases and J gave up 3 bases, with 16 bases separating them. Germline assignment: CDR1 LNHDA and CDR2 SQIVND (reference sequence). The CDR3: CASSRSSNNPNQPQHF. The CDR3 coding sequence is TGTGCCAGTAGTAGAAGTTCGAATAACCCCAATCAGCCCCAGCATTTT.

V and J are TRBV24-1 and TRBJ2-2, with D perhaps given as TRBD1 or TRBD2 (6 bases each). V was clipped by 6 bases and J by 3 bases, with 19 bases between them. The CDR3 consists of 17 residues. Germline loops: CDR1 KGHDR, CDR2 SFDVKD. CDR3 in amino acids: CATSRGLTGSDTGELFF. CDR3 nucleotide sequence: TGTGCCACCAGTCGGGGACTTACAGGGTCGGACACCGGGGAGCTGTTTTTT.